Listed below are T cell receptor beta chains from one sample, sequenced in a study of identical twins. TCRdb reprocessed the 5' RACE reads with MiXCR, giving one entry per CDR3 protein. The sample has 450,000 to 600,000 distinct CDR3 sequences; approximately 20% are singletons. The sample also formed part of further work on yellow fever vaccine responses in identical twins.

The sample consisted of CD4+ T cells sorted from blood. The receptors were sampled from a woman between 18 and 29 years old in good health. Each CDR3 is given with its conserved first and last residue. Fields, in order: D gene, J gene, V gene, clone size, CDR3 DNA, CDR3 protein. The D gene is left open where the match is weak. Size values are once, few and many counts, or a class for expanded clones, and some rows have none.

D gene: .; J gene: TRBJ1-4; V gene: TRBV20-1; clone size: .; CDR3 DNA: TGCAGTGCAACGACAGGCCCCACAGGACTGTTTTTT; CDR3 protein: CSATTGPTGLFF
D gene: TRBD2; J gene: TRBJ2-3; V gene: TRBV5-1; clone size: few; CDR3 DNA: TGCGCCAGCAGCAGAGCAGCGGGGGGAGGAGATACGCAGTATTTT; CDR3 protein: CASSRAAGGGDTQYF
D gene: .; J gene: TRBJ2-5; V gene: TRBV5-1; clone size: few; CDR3 DNA: TGCGCCAGCAGCTTGGTCCAGCAGGGAGAGACCCAGTACTTC; CDR3 protein: CASSLVQQGETQYF
D gene: .; J gene: TRBJ1-4; V gene: TRBV9; clone size: .; CDR3 DNA: TGTGCCAGCAGCGTCGATTGGGCAACTAATGAAAAACTGTTTTTT; CDR3 protein: CASSVDWATNEKLFF
D gene: .; J gene: TRBJ2-7; V gene: TRBV12-3/TRBV12-4; clone size: few; CDR3 DNA: TGTGCCAGCAGTTCCCCTCTACCCCCCCACGAGCAGTACTTC; CDR3 protein: CASSSPLPPHEQYF
D gene: .; J gene: TRBJ2-3; V gene: TRBV5-1; clone size: few; CDR3 DNA: TGCGCCAGCAGCTTGGGTCACGGGCCCACAGATACGCAGTATTTT; CDR3 protein: CASSLGHGPTDTQYF
D gene: .; J gene: TRBJ1-2; V gene: TRBV12-3/TRBV12-4; clone size: many; CDR3 DNA: TGTGCCAGCAGTGACCGACAGACAGCTAACTATGGCTACACCTTC; CDR3 protein: CASSDRQTANYGYTF
D gene: TRBD2; J gene: TRBJ2-2; V gene: TRBV5-1; clone size: few; CDR3 DNA: TGCGCCAGCAGGTACCCTAGCGGGAGTGTTTCGAACACCGGGGAGCTGTTTTTT; CDR3 protein: CASRYPSGSVSNTGELFF
D gene: TRBD1; J gene: TRBJ1-1; V gene: TRBV10-1; clone size: few; CDR3 DNA: TGCGCCAGCAGAATACAGGGGGGCACTGAAGCTTTCTTT; CDR3 protein: CASRIQGGTEAFF
D gene: TRBD2; J gene: TRBJ2-5; V gene: TRBV24-1; clone size: .; CDR3 DNA: TGTGCCACCAGTGATGCGCGGGAGGGCCAAGAGACCCAGTACTTC; CDR3 protein: CATSDAREGQETQYF
D gene: TRBD1; J gene: TRBJ1-4; V gene: TRBV5-1; clone size: few; CDR3 DNA: TGCGCCAGCAGCCAGGGGGGCACAACTAATGAAAAACTGTTTTTT; CDR3 protein: CASSQGGTTNEKLFF
D gene: .; J gene: TRBJ2-2; V gene: TRBV6-5; clone size: few; CDR3 DNA: TGTGCCAGCAGTGACTCCCTAGGGGGCACCGGGGAGCTGTTTTTT; CDR3 protein: CASSDSLGGTGELFF
D gene: TRBD2; J gene: TRBJ2-2; V gene: TRBV4-1; clone size: .; CDR3 DNA: TGCGCCAGCAGCCGACCGGGACTAGCGGGGGGGCCGGGGGAGTACACCGGGGAGCTGTTTTTT; CDR3 protein: CASSRPGLAGGPGEYTGELFF
D gene: .; J gene: TRBJ1-5; V gene: TRBV12-3/TRBV12-4; clone size: few; CDR3 DNA: TGTGCCAGCAGCCCATCCCATCGGAATCAGCCCCAGCATTTT; CDR3 protein: CASSPSHRNQPQHF
D gene: .; J gene: TRBJ2-7; V gene: TRBV29-1; clone size: few; CDR3 DNA: TGCAGCGTTGAAAGAACCGGGCCCCCCTACGAGCAGTACTTC; CDR3 protein: CSVERTGPPYEQYF
D gene: .; J gene: TRBJ1-5; V gene: TRBV24-1; clone size: few; CDR3 DNA: TGTGCCACCAGTGATTTTGTCGGTCAGCCCCAGCATTTT; CDR3 protein: CATSDFVGQPQHF
D gene: TRBD2; J gene: TRBJ2-1; V gene: TRBV20-1; clone size: .; CDR3 DNA: TGCAGTGCTAGAGATCTGAAGCGGGGGGGATACAATGAGCAGTTCTTC; CDR3 protein: CSARDLKRGGYNEQFF
D gene: .; J gene: TRBJ2-3; V gene: TRBV6-1; clone size: few; CDR3 DNA: TGTGCCAGCAGCAGCGGCCACACAGATACGCAGTATTTT; CDR3 protein: CASSSGHTDTQYF
D gene: .; J gene: TRBJ2-5; V gene: TRBV5-1; clone size: few; CDR3 DNA: TGCGCCAGGGAAGGACCGAGGCAAGAGACCCAGTACTTC; CDR3 protein: CAREGPRQETQYF
D gene: .; J gene: TRBJ2-2; V gene: TRBV18; clone size: .; CDR3 DNA: TGTGCCAGCTCACCCTCCACAGCGAACACCGGGGAGCTGTTTTTT; CDR3 protein: CASSPSTANTGELFF
D gene: .; J gene: TRBJ2-1; V gene: TRBV6-1; clone size: .; CDR3 DNA: TGTGCCAGCAGCTCGAGGGGCAGGAACACCTACAATGAGCAGTTCTTC; CDR3 protein: CASSSRGRNTYNEQFF
D gene: TRBD2; J gene: TRBJ2-3; V gene: TRBV15; clone size: .; CDR3 DNA: TGTGCCACCAGCATTCGGGACTACTACACAGATACGCAGTATTTT; CDR3 protein: CATSIRDYYTDTQYF
D gene: .; J gene: TRBJ1-2; V gene: TRBV27; clone size: few; CDR3 DNA: TGTGCCAGCAGTTTATACCCGCAGGGTCCTAACTATGGCTACACCTTC; CDR3 protein: CASSLYPQGPNYGYTF
D gene: .; J gene: TRBJ2-3; V gene: TRBV28; clone size: .; CDR3 DNA: TGTGCCAGCACCCTTCGGAGCACAGATACGCAGTATTTT; CDR3 protein: CASTLRSTDTQYF
D gene: .; J gene: TRBJ1-5; V gene: TRBV20-1; clone size: .; CDR3 DNA: TGCAGTGCTAGAGTCAGCAATCAGCCCCAGCATTTT; CDR3 protein: CSARVSNQPQHF
D gene: .; J gene: TRBJ2-3; V gene: TRBV6-1; clone size: .; CDR3 DNA: TGTGCCAGCAGTGAAGGAGGGGTGGGTATGGATACGCAGTATTTT; CDR3 protein: CASSEGGVGMDTQYF
D gene: .; J gene: TRBJ1-5; V gene: TRBV7-2; clone size: .; CDR3 DNA: TGTGCCAGCAGCTTATATGCAGGGATAAGCAATCAGCCCCAGCATTTT; CDR3 protein: CASSLYAGISNQPQHF
D gene: .; J gene: TRBJ2-5; V gene: TRBV7-9; clone size: .; CDR3 DNA: TGTGCCAGCAGCTTACCCTCACCGCAAGAGACCCAGTACTTC; CDR3 protein: CASSLPSPQETQYF
D gene: .; J gene: TRBJ1-6; V gene: TRBV6-1; clone size: few; CDR3 DNA: TGTGCCAGCAGTGAAGTCGGGGAGCCTGCACCCCTCCACTTT; CDR3 protein: CASSEVGEPAPLHF